A selection of T cell receptor beta chains follows, all from one sample in a study of blood T cell repertoires in COVID-19. Here immunoSEQ multiplex PCR was the method, and the copy in TCRdb shows in-frame clones only, minus some. The table shows 200,000 to 250,000 clones, with about 80% occurring only once. Sequencing was performed on peripheral blood. Source of these receptors: a man aged 25 to 40 who had recovered from COVID-19. The CDR3 runs from the conserved cysteine through the conserved F or W. The order of the fields is V gene, J gene, clone size, D gene, CDR3 protein, CDR3 DNA. A D gene is named only where the DNA matches it firmly. Clone size is stated in some rows and not others, as once, few, many or a class when expanded.

V gene: TRBV5-4; J gene: TRBJ1-6; clone size: .; D gene: .; CDR3 protein: CASSPGGQGYNSPLHF; CDR3 DNA: TGTGCCAGCAGCCCCGGCGGGCAGGGGTATAATTCACCCCTCCACTTT
V gene: TRBV3-1/TRBV3-2; J gene: TRBJ1-2; clone size: .; D gene: .; CDR3 protein: CASSQDRGWVGYTF; CDR3 DNA: TGTGCCAGCAGCCAAGATAGAGGGTGGGTTGGCTACACCTTC
V gene: TRBV28; J gene: TRBJ1-5; clone size: .; D gene: TRBD1; CDR3 protein: CASSLLDRGNNQPQHF; CDR3 DNA: TGTGCCAGCAGTTTACTGGACAGGGGGAACAATCAGCCCCAGCATTTT
V gene: TRBV19; J gene: TRBJ1-1; clone size: .; D gene: .; CDR3 protein: CASVLTGQTEAFF; CDR3 DNA: TGTGCCAGTGTGCTCACAGGGCAAACTGAAGCTTTCTTT
V gene: TRBV7-9; J gene: TRBJ2-5; clone size: once; D gene: .; CDR3 protein: CASSRTAQYQETQYF; CDR3 DNA: TGTGCCAGCAGCCGGACAGCCCAGTACCAAGAGACCCAGTACTTC
V gene: TRBV5-6; J gene: TRBJ1-1; clone size: .; D gene: TRBD1; CDR3 protein: CASSGRDRVPVAFF; CDR3 DNA: TGTGCCAGCAGCGGACGGGACAGGGTCCCCGTGGCTTTCTTT
V gene: TRBV6-5; J gene: TRBJ1-2; clone size: .; D gene: .; CDR3 protein: CASSYSTGYGYTF; CDR3 DNA: TGTGCCAGCAGTTACTCGACTGGCTATGGCTACACCTTC
V gene: TRBV29-1; J gene: TRBJ2-2; clone size: .; D gene: .; CDR3 protein: CSVNHLGGLAGELFF; CDR3 DNA: TGCAGCGTTAATCACCTAGGGGGTTTGGCCGGGGAGCTGTTTTTT
V gene: TRBV19; J gene: TRBJ1-4; clone size: once; D gene: TRBD1; CDR3 protein: CASSIPGQGSVKLFF; CDR3 DNA: TGTGCCAGTAGTATTCCGGGACAGGGGTCTGTGAAACTGTTTTTT
V gene: TRBV19; J gene: TRBJ2-2; clone size: .; D gene: TRBD1; CDR3 protein: CASSTSGGHGELFF; CDR3 DNA: TGTGCCAGTAGTACCTCAGGGGGTCACGGGGAGCTGTTTTTT
V gene: TRBV18; J gene: TRBJ1-5; clone size: few; D gene: TRBD1; CDR3 protein: CASSLTGGDQPQHF; CDR3 DNA: TGTGCCAGCTCACTCACAGGGGGGGATCAGCCCCAGCATTTT
V gene: TRBV18; J gene: TRBJ2-3; clone size: .; D gene: TRBD2; CDR3 protein: CASSPPAGGRDTQYF; CDR3 DNA: TGTGCCAGCTCACCACCAGCGGGGGGGCGGGATACGCAGTATTTT
V gene: TRBV12-3/TRBV12-4; J gene: TRBJ2-5; clone size: .; D gene: TRBD2; CDR3 protein: CASSQRGGETQYF; CDR3 DNA: TGTGCCAGCAGCCAGCGGGGGGGAGAGACCCAGTACTTC
V gene: TRBV6-5; J gene: TRBJ1-1; clone size: once; D gene: .; CDR3 protein: CASKEGAGAEAFF; CDR3 DNA: TGTGCCAGCAAGGAAGGGGCAGGGGCTGAAGCTTTCTTT
V gene: TRBV11-3; J gene: TRBJ2-2; clone size: once; D gene: .; CDR3 protein: CASSRTATGTGELFF; CDR3 DNA: TGTGCCAGCAGCCGGACAGCAACCGGCACCGGGGAGCTGTTTTTT
V gene: TRBV7-6; J gene: TRBJ2-1; clone size: .; D gene: .; CDR3 protein: CASSQSAVEDSSYNEQFF; CDR3 DNA: TGTGCCAGCAGCCAGAGTGCCGTGGAGGACAGCTCCTACAATGAGCAGTTCTTC
V gene: TRBV6-2/TRBV6-3; J gene: TRBJ1-1; clone size: .; D gene: TRBD1; CDR3 protein: CASSDRVEAFF; CDR3 DNA: TGTGCCAGCAGTGACAGGGTCGAAGCTTTCTTT